This TCR beta chain derives from a study of blood T cell repertoires in COVID-19. Study-level background: Material from acute and convalescent COVID-19 was sourced from the United States, Italy and Spain.

V was trimmed by 0 bases and J by 2 bases, leaving 9 bases between them. The CDR3 sequence is 15 residues long. Germline V lookup: CDR1 SGHDT, CDR2 YYEEEE. In the study's own analysis: Estimated nucleated cell counts came from reference gene primer amplification. Here immunoSEQ multiplex PCR was the method, and the copy in TCRdb shows in-frame clones only, minus some. The D gene and trimming were derived from the DNA, and the V and J assignments and clone size from that table. The data show roughly 120,000 clones, roughly 90% seen once. The V gene is TRBV5-6, the J gene TRBJ2-1; D is perhaps TRBD2 (5 bases). This receptor was identified in a man aged 50-59 years with active COVID-19. Sequenced material: peripheral blood. The CDR3 region is CASSLESGAYNEQFF. The CDR3 DNA is TGTGCCAGCAGCTTGGAGTCCGGGGCCTACAATGAGCAGTTCTTC.